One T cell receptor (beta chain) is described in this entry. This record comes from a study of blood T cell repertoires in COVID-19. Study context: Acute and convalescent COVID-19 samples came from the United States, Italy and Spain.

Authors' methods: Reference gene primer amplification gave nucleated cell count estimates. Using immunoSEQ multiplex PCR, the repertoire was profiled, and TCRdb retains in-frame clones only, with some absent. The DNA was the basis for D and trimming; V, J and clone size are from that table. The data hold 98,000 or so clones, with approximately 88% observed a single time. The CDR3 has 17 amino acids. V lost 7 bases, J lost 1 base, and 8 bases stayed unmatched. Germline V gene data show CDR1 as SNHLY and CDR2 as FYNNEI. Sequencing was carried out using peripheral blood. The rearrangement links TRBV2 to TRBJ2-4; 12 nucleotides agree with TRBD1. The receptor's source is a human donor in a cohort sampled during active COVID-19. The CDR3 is CASMVGQGAPAKNIQYF. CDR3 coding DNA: TGTGCCAGCATGGTGGGACAGGGGGCCCCCGCCAAAAACATTCAGTACTTC.